This section outlines one TCR beta chain sequence together with its context. Every single patient, without exception, relapsed after autologous stem cell transplantation, and brentuximab vedotin exposure varied. Using immunoSEQ multiplex PCR, the repertoire was profiled, and TCRdb retains in-frame clones only, with some absent. The table shows under 80,000 clones, with roughly two thirds occurring only once. The data are from a study of PD-1 blockade in classical Hodgkin lymphoma. Trimming took 6 bases from V and 4 from J; bases not matched to a gene: 9. There are 15 residues in the CDR3. Germline assignment: CDR1 MNHNY and CDR2 SVGAGI (reference sequence).

Sequencing used peripheral blood mononuclear cells (PBMCs), obtained before the second cycle of nivolumab. This receptor was taken from a human donor with classical Hodgkin lymphoma. The rearrangement joins TRBV6-6 to TRBJ2-5; 9 nucleotides align to TRBD2. The CDR3 sequence: CASRRSSSGGETQYF. The CDR3 bases are TGTGCCAGCAGACGCTCAAGTAGCGGGGGAGAGACCCAGTACTTC.